Each of the 30 T cell receptor beta chains below was sequenced from the same sample in a study of CD8 T cells in ankylosing spondylitis. A single record per CDR3 protein comes from TCRdb applying MiXCR to the 5' RACE reads. The sample has about 800,000 distinct CDR3 sequences, about an eighth seen once. Antigen specificity for these receptors is unknown. Notes on the study in general: A TCR beta motif of 7 to 9 highly homologous variants seemed to mark ankylosing spondylitis blood.

Material for sequencing was blood, either unsorted or a sorted T cell fraction (not recorded which). The receptors shown here come from a male donor with ankylosing spondylitis.

The chain has TRBV12-3 or TRBV12-4 and TRBJ2-1; D not certain. The CDR3 runs to 11 residues. V lost 6 bases and J 3 bases, leaving 3 bases between the germline ends. CDR3 sequence: CASRNYNEQFF. Written as DNA, the CDR3 is TGTGCCAGCAGAAACTACAATGAGCAGTTCTTC.

This clonotype was counted only a few times. Here the CDR3 reads CASSLIVGTQYF. CDR3 DNA: TGTGCCAGCAGCTTAATAGTGGGGACCCAGTACTTC. V and J are TRBV7-8 and TRBJ2-5; D is undetermined. The CDR3 loop spans 12 amino acids. Germline V lookup: CDR1 SGHVS, CDR2 FQNEAQ. V shed 2 bases and J shed 7 bases, with 8 bases lying between them.

This clonotype was detected only a few times. V gene TRBV7-2 combines with J gene TRBJ2-2; 8 bases map to TRBD2. V shed 3 bases, J shed 0 bases, and the junction held 3 bases outside the gene matches. CDR1 is SGHTA and CDR2 is FQGNSA in the germline V gene. There are 16 residues in the CDR3. CDR3 nucleotide sequence: TGTGCCAGCAGCTTTAGCGGGGCCTCGAACACCGGGGAGCTGTTTTTT. It translates to CASSFSGASNTGELFF.

The genes are TRBV20-1 and TRBJ2-3; 13 bases match TRBD2. This CDR3 spans 15 amino acids. V shed 6 bases and J 4 bases; nucleotides not matched to a gene: 7. CDR1 is DFQATT, CDR2 SNEGSKA, per germline (reference sequence). The CDR3 protein is CSAKGTSGNPDTQYF. CDR3 nucleotides: TGCAGTGCCAAAGGGACTAGCGGGAACCCAGATACGCAGTATTTT.

This sequence joins TRBV11-1 and TRBJ2-3; 10 nucleotides match TRBD2. The CDR3 totals 19 residues. J was trimmed by 0 bases and V by 6 bases; bases with no gene match: 15. From germline, CDR1 is SGHAT and CDR2 FQDESV (reference sequence). The CDR3 region is CASSWSRTSGDISTDTQYF. The DNA for the CDR3 is TGTGCCAGCAGTTGGTCGCGAACTAGCGGGGACATTAGCACAGATACGCAGTATTTT. The whole variable domain, filled in from reference TRBV11-1 and TRBJ2-3, reads EAEVAQSPRYKITEKSQAVAFWCDPISGHATLYWYRQILGQGPELLVQFQDESVVDDSQLPKDRFSAERLKGVDSTLKIQPAELGDSAMYLCASSWSRTSGDISTDTQYFGPGTRLTVL.

This clonotype was seen only a few times. The chain joins TRBV12-3 or TRBV12-4 to TRBJ1-5; the D gene is possibly TRBD1 (6 bases). Trimming took 1 base from V and 7 from J, leaving 14 bases between them. The CDR3 has 15 residues. In nucleotides, the CDR3 is TGTGCCAGCAGTTTAGGGGGGGCAGGGGAACAGCCCCAGCATTTT. Translating it yields CASSLGGAGEQPQHF.

This clonotype was counted a few times. The chain links TRBV5-5 to TRBJ1-1; 7 bases fit TRBD1. From germline, CDR1 is SGHKS and CDR2 YYEKEE (reference sequence). This CDR3 comprises 14 residues. J was trimmed by 3 bases and V by 4 bases; bases with no gene match: 6. As DNA, the CDR3 is TGTGCCAGCAGCCAGGGACAGATGTACACTGAAGCTTTCTTT. It yields the protein CASSQGQMYTEAFF. The entire variable domain, with the rest obtained from reference TRBV5-5 and TRBJ1-1, is as follows: DAGVTQSPTHLIKTRGQQVTLRCSPISGHKSVSWYQQVLGQGPQFIFQYYEKEERGRGNFPDRFSARQFPNYSSELNVNALLLGDSALYLCASSQGQMYTEAFFGQGTRLTVV.

This clonotype was picked up a small number of times. The rearrangement uses TRBV20-1 and TRBJ1-4; no firm D call. V was cut by 8 bases and J by 0 bases, with 10 bases left in between. Germline CDR1 reads DFQATT; CDR2 reads SNEGSKA (reference sequence). The CDR3 runs to 13 residues. The CDR3 DNA follows: TGCAGTTCTCCAGCCGCAACTAATGAAAAACTGTTTTTT. Translation gives CSSPAATNEKLFF.

The V gene is TRBV18, the J gene TRBJ2-7; D may be TRBD2 (5 bases). The CDR3 sequence is 14 residues long. The V and J ends lost 3 bases and 2 bases respectively, with 11 bases between them. In germline, CDR1 is KGHSH, CDR2 LQKENI. Here the CDR3 reads CASSPGVPTYEQYF. The CDR3 DNA follows: TGTGCCAGCTCACCCGGGGTTCCCACCTACGAGCAGTACTTC.

The chain employs TRBV7-6 and TRBJ2-1; D gene ambiguous. Per germline, CDR1 SGHVS and CDR2 FNYEAQ. Trimming took off 1 base at V and 3 bases at J, with 7 bases between the two ends. The length of the CDR3 is 14 residues. The CDR3 coding sequence is TGTGCCAGCAGCTTAGAGGCTTTCTACAATGAGCAGTTCTTC. Amino acids: CASSLEAFYNEQFF.

The sample holds one count of this clonotype. The chain couples TRBV10-3 to TRBJ2-3, with D perhaps matching TRBD2 (6 bases). The CDR3 contains 15 residues. The ends were cut back, 0 bases at V and 7 bases at J, with 14 bases in the middle. Germline V CDR1 and CDR2: ENHRY, SYGVKD. CDR3 DNA: TGTGCCATCAGTGAGTCGCGGACGGGAGAACATACGCAGTATTTT. Translating it yields CAISESRTGEHTQYF.

This chain links TRBV20-1 with TRBJ1-1; D uncertain. The V gene lost 7 bases and the J gene lost 4 bases, with 13 bases spanning the gap. This CDR3 contains 12 residues. In germline, CDR1 is DFQATT, CDR2 SNEGSKA (reference sequence). CDR3 sequence (DNA): TGCAGTGGGACCTGGGGATTCACTGAAGCTTTCTTT. The encoded protein is CSGTWGFTEAFF.

The rearrangement links TRBV4-3 to TRBJ2-2; D may be TRBD1 or TRBD2 (5 bases each). V was cut by 0 bases and J by 8 bases, with 22 bases left in between. CDR3 size: 18 residues. Germline CDR1 and CDR2: LGHNA and YSLEER. The CDR3: CASSQDLPGTPETGELFF. The CDR3, as DNA: TGCGCCAGCAGCCAAGACCTACCCGGGACCCCCGAGACGGGGGAGCTGTTTTTT.

This clonotype came up a few times. The V call is TRBV20-1, the J call TRBJ2-7, with TRBD1 as a possible D gene (6 bases). Looked up from germline, CDR1 is DFQATT and CDR2 is SNEGSKA (reference sequence). With 6 bases removed from V and 1 base from J, the gap between germline ends came to 16 bases. The CDR3 runs 14 residues. The CDR3 DNA reads TGCAGTGCCGCGAAGGGGGTCGGGTCCTACGAGCAGTACTTC. Its translation is CSAAKGVGSYEQYF.

This clonotype came up many times. The rearrangement links TRBV20-1 to TRBJ2-3, with D uncertain. V was shortened by 2 bases and J by 6 bases, with 6 bases between the two germline ends. Germline CDR1 DFQATT, CDR2 SNEGSKA (reference sequence). This CDR3 region has 11 residues. DNA for the CDR3: TGCAGTGCTAGACAGGTGGATACGCAGTATTTT. Its translation: CSARQVDTQYF.

This clonotype was seen ten or more times. The junction departs from germline at one end; a sequencing error may be responsible. This chain uses TRBV5-1 with TRBJ2-6; D unresolved. The germline V gene encodes CDR1 SGHRS and CDR2 YFSETQ. The CDR3 contains 14 residues. The CDR3 loop reads CASSLSSGANVLTF. Here the CDR3 DNA reads TGTGCCAGCAGTTTAAGCTCTGGGGCCAACGTCCTGACTTTC.

Only a few counts were recorded for this clonotype. DNA of the CDR3: TGCGCCAGCAGCTTGGCCAGGGTGGGACAAGAGACCCAGTACTTC. Translating it yields CASSLARVGQETQYF. The chain joins TRBV5-1 to TRBJ2-5, with TRBD1 as a possible D gene (5 bases). Germline lookup yields CDR1 SGHRS and CDR2 YFSETQ. This CDR3 contains 15 residues. Trimming shortened V by 0 bases and J by 2 bases, and 11 bases separated the two germline ends. Looking up the rest from reference TRBV5-1 and TRBJ2-5 gives the full variable domain: KAGVTQTPRYLIKTRGQQVTLSCSPISGHRSVSWYQQTPGQGLQFLFEYFSETQRNKGNFPGRFSGRQFSNSRSEMNVSTLELGDSALYLCASSLARVGQETQYFGPGTRLLVL.

This clonotype has a handful of counts. V usage is TRBV20-1 and J usage is TRBJ1-2; unclear D gene. Germline-derived CDR1 and CDR2 are DFQATT and SNEGSKA (reference sequence). The CDR3 spans 14 residues. The V end was cut by 5 bases, the J end by 0 bases, with 13 bases between. The CDR3 loop is CSASRPRTNYGYTF. The CDR3 region has the DNA TGCAGTGCTTCGAGACCTCGGACTAACTATGGCTACACCTTC.

This clonotype was seen ten or more times. The chain combines TRBV29-1 with TRBJ2-5; possibly TRBD1 for D (6 bases). Germline V lookup: CDR1 SQVTM, CDR2 ANQGSEA. The CDR3 consists of 12 residues. The V gene lost 7 bases and the J gene lost 7 bases, with 16 bases spanning the gap. The CDR3: CSAGTLGGTQYF. The CDR3 DNA reads as TGCAGCGCCGGGACCCTAGGGGGGACCCAGTACTTC.

The rearrangement joins TRBV7-9 to TRBJ1-1; possibly TRBD1 for D (5 bases). Trimming cost V 5 bases and J 6 bases, with 16 bases left between them. The CDR3 is 14 amino acids. Germline V gene sequence: CDR1 SEHNR, CDR2 FQNEAQ (reference sequence). The CDR3 nucleotides read TGTGCCAGCAGCCGAACTGACAGACTCGCTGAAGCTTTCTTT. Translating it yields CASSRTDRLAEAFF.

This clonotype occurred a few times. This chain joins TRBV25-1 and TRBJ1-2; TRBD1 agrees at 8 bases. After removal of 3 bases from V and 2 bases from J, the junction contained 5 bases not matched to a gene. CDR1 is MGHDK and CDR2 is SYGVNS in the germline V gene. The CDR3 is 15 amino acids. CDR3 in DNA: TGTGCCAGCAGTGACCCCCGACAGGGGAACTATGGCTACACCTTC. This translates into CASSDPRQGNYGYTF.

This clonotype was counted only a few times. The chain combines TRBV10-3 with TRBJ2-5, with 7 bases identical to TRBD2. The germline gives CDR1 ENHRY, CDR2 SYGVKD. The length of the CDR3 is 16 residues. V shed 0 bases and J 1 base; nucleotides not matched to a gene: 5. The CDR3 region is CAISESLARGQETQYF. The CDR3 DNA follows: TGTGCCATCAGTGAGTCACTAGCGAGGGGCCAAGAGACCCAGTACTTC.

The chain has TRBV20-1 and TRBJ2-5, with 7 bases lining up with TRBD1. With V trimmed by 0 bases and J by 2 bases, 3 bases remained unmatched. CDR3 length: 14 amino acids. In germline, CDR1 is DFQATT, CDR2 SNEGSKA (reference sequence). Here the CDR3 DNA reads TGCAGTGCTAGAGAGAGGACAGGACAAGAGACCCAGTACTTC. This encodes CSARERTGQETQYF.

This chain connects TRBV27 to TRBJ2-3; 11 bases are shared with TRBD2. Germline CDR1 is MNHEY and CDR2 is SMNVEV (reference sequence). V was clipped by 2 bases and J by 4 bases; unmatched bases: 5. There are 16 residues in the CDR3. The CDR3 is CASSLTLAGGSDTQYF. CDR3 sequence (DNA): TGTGCCAGCAGTTTAACGCTAGCGGGAGGTTCAGATACGCAGTATTTT.

This clonotype was observed a single time. In nucleotides, the CDR3 is TGCAGTGCTTATGGGGAGTTGAGGAATGAGCAGTTCTTC. Translated: CSAYGELRNEQFF. The chain joins TRBV20-1 to TRBJ2-1; tentatively, D is TRBD2 (5 bases). The CDR3 is made up of 13 amino acids. Trimming shortened V by 5 bases and J by 7 bases, and 15 bases separated the two germline ends. Germline V gives CDR1 DFQATT, CDR2 SNEGSKA (reference sequence).

This clonotype came up a few times. V is TRBV12-3 or TRBV12-4 and J is TRBJ1-1; D is possibly TRBD1 (6 bases). This CDR3 contains 14 residues. Trimming took 2 bases from V and 7 from J, leaving 14 bases between them. As DNA, the CDR3 is TGTGCCAGCAGTTTAAATTGGGGGCGGGATGAAGCTTTCTTT. Residues: CASSLNWGRDEAFF.

The genes are TRBV20-1 and TRBJ2-7; 10 bases are a match to TRBD2. The V gene end was trimmed by 0 bases and the J gene end by 5 bases; junction bases not matched to a gene: 7. Germline V CDR1 and CDR2: DFQATT, SNEGSKA (reference sequence). The CDR3 loop spans 15 amino acids. The CDR3 spells CSARDAVGTSDEQYF. The CDR3 coding sequence is TGCAGTGCTAGAGATGCTGTCGGGACTAGCGACGAGCAGTACTTC.

V usage is TRBV24-1 and J usage is TRBJ2-1, with 10 bases that match TRBD2. This CDR3 comprises 15 residues. The germline V gene has CDR1 KGHDR and CDR2 SFDVKD. V shed 9 bases, J shed 8 bases, and the junction held 12 bases outside the gene matches. DNA for the CDR3: TGTGCCACCGTCAGCGGGAGGGCAAGGGGTTATGAGCAGTTCTTC. This encodes CATVSGRARGYEQFF.

This clonotype has only a few counts. The chain combines TRBV2 with TRBJ2-1; D is unclear. V lost 8 bases and J 0 bases, leaving 14 bases between the germline ends. Germline V gene data show CDR1 as SNHLY and CDR2 as FYNNEI. The CDR3 totals 15 residues. CDR3 DNA sequence: TGTGCCAGCTACAGCGACCCTTTCTCCTACAATGAGCAGTTCTTC. It translates to CASYSDPFSYNEQFF.

This clonotype was detected many times. V gene TRBV20-1 combines with J gene TRBJ1-2; D is ambiguous. The V gene's germline CDR1 is DFQATT and CDR2 SNEGSKA (reference sequence). Trimming left V 1 base short and J 2 bases short, with 11 bases between. The CDR3 is 14 residues long. The CDR3 loop is CSARAPGGNYGYTF. The CDR3 DNA reads TGCAGTGCTAGAGCCCCCGGAGGAAACTATGGCTACACCTTC.